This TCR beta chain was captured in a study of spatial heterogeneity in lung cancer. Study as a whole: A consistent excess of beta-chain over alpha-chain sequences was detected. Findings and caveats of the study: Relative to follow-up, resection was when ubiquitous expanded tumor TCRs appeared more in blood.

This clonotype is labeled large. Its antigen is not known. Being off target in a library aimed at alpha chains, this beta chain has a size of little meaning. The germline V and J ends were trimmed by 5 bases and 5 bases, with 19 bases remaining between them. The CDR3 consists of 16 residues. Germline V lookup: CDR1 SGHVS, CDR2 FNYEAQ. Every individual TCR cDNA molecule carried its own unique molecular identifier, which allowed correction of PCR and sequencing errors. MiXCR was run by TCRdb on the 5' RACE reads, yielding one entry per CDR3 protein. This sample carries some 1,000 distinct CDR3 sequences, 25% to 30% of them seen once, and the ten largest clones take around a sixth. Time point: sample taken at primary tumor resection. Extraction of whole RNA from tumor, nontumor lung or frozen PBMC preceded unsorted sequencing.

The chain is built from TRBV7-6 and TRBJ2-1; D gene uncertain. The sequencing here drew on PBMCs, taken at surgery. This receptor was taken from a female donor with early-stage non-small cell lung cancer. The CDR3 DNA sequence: TGTGCCAGCAGCGTTGCTAGTGGTAGTGGGGACAATGAGCAGTTCTTC. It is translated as CASSVASGSGDNEQFF.